These 3 T cell receptor beta chains were sequenced from one sample in a study of blood T cells in healthy people across ages. It was with a sample-barcoded 5' primer and a J-beta primer mix that a second PCR of about 6 to 12 cycles was run. TCRdb re-called the 5' RACE reads through MiXCR, storing one row per CDR3 protein. The sample lists around 2 million distinct CDR3 sequences, roughly two fifths occurring once. The specimen sequenced was blood. The receptors were gathered from a human donor in good health.

This clonotype turned up a few times. The V call is TRBV6-5, the J call TRBJ2-3, with D maybe TRBD2 (5 bases). V shed 4 bases and J shed 4 bases, with 15 bases lying between them. Germline CDR1 MNHEY, CDR2 SVGAGI. The CDR3 is 15 amino acids. The CDR3 region is CASSSTSGPADTQYF. The CDR3 DNA is TGTGCCAGCAGTTCTACTAGTGGTCCCGCAGATACGCAGTATTTT.

A note on this clonotype: Possible read error: a much larger clone is one base away. The CDR3 coding sequence is TGTGCCATCAGAGAAGCCGGGACGGTGATCCAAGAGATCCAGTACTTC. Encoded protein: CAIREAGTVIQEIQYF. The rearrangement uses TRBV10-3 and TRBJ2-5, with D perhaps given as TRBD1 or TRBD2 (5 bases each). The CDR3 runs to 16 residues. Germline V lookup: CDR1 ENHRY, CDR2 SYGVKD.

This clonotype was detected a few times. The chain couples TRBV2 to TRBJ2-1, with D possibly matching TRBD1 (6 bases). This CDR3 contains 13 residues. V was clipped by 7 bases and J by 6 bases, with 13 bases between them. Germline-derived CDR1 and CDR2 are SNHLY and FYNNEI. The CDR3: CASTQGRINEQFF. The CDR3 coding sequence is TGTGCCAGCACACAGGGACGGATCAATGAGCAGTTCTTC.